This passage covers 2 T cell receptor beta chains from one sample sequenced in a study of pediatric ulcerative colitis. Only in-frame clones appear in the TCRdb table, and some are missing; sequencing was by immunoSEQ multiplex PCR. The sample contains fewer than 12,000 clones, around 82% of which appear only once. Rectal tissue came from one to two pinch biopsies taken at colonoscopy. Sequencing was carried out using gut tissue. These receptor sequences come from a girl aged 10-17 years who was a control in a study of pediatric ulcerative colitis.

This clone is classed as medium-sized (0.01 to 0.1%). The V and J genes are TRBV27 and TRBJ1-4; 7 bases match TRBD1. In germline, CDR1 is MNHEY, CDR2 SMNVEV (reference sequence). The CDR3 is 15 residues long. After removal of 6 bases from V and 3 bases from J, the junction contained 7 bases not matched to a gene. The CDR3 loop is CASRTGQVANEKLFF. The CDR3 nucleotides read TGTGCCAGCAGAACCGGACAGGTGGCTAATGAAAAACTGTTTTTT.

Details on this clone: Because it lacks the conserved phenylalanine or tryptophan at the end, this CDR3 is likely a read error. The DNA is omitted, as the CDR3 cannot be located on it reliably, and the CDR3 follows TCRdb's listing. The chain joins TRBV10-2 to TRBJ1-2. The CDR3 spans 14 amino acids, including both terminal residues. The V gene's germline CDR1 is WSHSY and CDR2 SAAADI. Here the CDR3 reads CASSKTDLREAWRI.